The 27 T cell receptor beta chains presented below share a single source sample, sequenced in a study of alternative splicing in chronic myeloid leukemia remission. Poly-A-selected mRNA from 1 ug total RNA formed the libraries. TCRdb re-called the bulk RNA-seq reads and catalogs CDR3 proteins one per entry, DNA excluded. The repertoire holds about 220 distinct CDR3 sequences, with approximately 92% as singletons. Material: PBMCs. Receptors were obtained from a person aged 25 to 49 in good health.

This sequence joins TRBV10-3 and TRBJ2-7; the TCRdb D gene call, TRBD2, has no DNA to confirm it. The CDR3 is 18 residues long. CDR1 is ENHRY, CDR2 SYGVKD, per germline. CDR3 sequence reads: CATLEGLAGGGSSYEQYF.

The chain couples TRBV20-1 to TRBJ2-1; TCRdb reports TRBD2, a call that lacks DNA to check it against. The CDR3 consists of 12 residues. CDR1 and CDR2 (germline): DFQATT, SNEGSKA (reference sequence). The CDR3 reads CSADSRLSEQFF.

The chain couples TRBV18 to TRBJ1-5. This CDR3 has 12 residues. Germline V gene sequence: CDR1 KGHSH, CDR2 LQKENI. CDR3 in amino acids: CASSPPQQPQHF.

The chain employs TRBV7-2 and TRBJ2-3; TCRdb's D gene call, TRBD2, goes unchecked for lack of DNA. This CDR3 is 14 amino acids long. From germline, CDR1 is SGHTA and CDR2 FQGNSA. The CDR3 protein is CASSLVGQEDTQYF.

The V call is TRBV20-1, the J call TRBJ2-1; TCRdb proposes TRBD2, but this gene call is untestable without DNA. The germline V gene has CDR1 DFQATT and CDR2 SNEGSKA (reference sequence). The CDR3 totals 13 residues. CDR3 region: CSARAARDGEQFF.

The J gene is TRBJ1-5, the V gene TRBV12-3 or TRBV12-4. The CDR3 covers 12 residues. CDR3 region: CASRGGPQPQHF.

This chain links TRBV4-1 with TRBJ2-2; checking the TCRdb D call of TRBD2 is not possible without DNA. The CDR3 contains 15 residues. Germline V lookup: CDR1 MGHRA, CDR2 YSYEKL. CDR3 amino acids: CASSPRQGDGGELFF.

The V and J genes are TRBV18 and TRBJ2-3; no DNA is available, so the TRBD1 call from TCRdb remains unchecked. Germline-derived CDR1 and CDR2 are KGHSH and LQKENI. This CDR3 region has 15 residues. The CDR3 region is CASSPGQIGTDTQYF. Full variable domain (remainder filled in from reference TRBV18 and TRBJ2-3): NAGVMQNPRHLVRRRGQEARLRCSPMKGHSHVYWYRQLPEEGLKFMVYLQKENIIDESGMPKERFSAEFPKEGPSILRIQQVVRGDSAAYFCASSPGQIGTDTQYFGPGTRLTVL.

The J gene is TRBJ1-1, the V gene TRBV6-6; TCRdb's D gene call, TRBD1, goes unchecked for lack of DNA. The germline CDR1 and CDR2 sequences are MNHNY and SVGAGI (reference sequence). The CDR3 sequence is 15 residues long. The CDR3 reads CASRETGAMNTEAFF.

The table lists this clonotype with a count of one. The chain has TRBV6-6 and TRBJ2-2; the D call from TCRdb, TRBD2, cannot be confirmed without DNA. Per the germline V gene, CDR1 is MNHNY and CDR2 is SVGAGI (reference sequence). There are 16 residues in the CDR3. CDR3 region: CASSYSFKFVAGELFF.

This chain uses TRBV12-3 or TRBV12-4 with TRBJ2-1; the D call of TRBD2 rests on TCRdb alone, since no DNA is present to check it. The CDR3 is 15 amino acids. CDR3 region: CASTHWGGGYNEQFF.

V usage is TRBV7-2 and J usage is TRBJ1-1. Germline V gene lookup returns CDR1 SGHTA and CDR2 FQGNSA. This CDR3 is built from 15 residues. The CDR3 sequence is CASSLSSGGFTEAFF.

The CDR3 reads CSARVLTSYEQYF. V gene TRBV20-1 combines with J gene TRBJ2-7. The CDR3 consists of 13 residues. CDR1 is DFQATT, CDR2 SNEGSKA, per germline (reference sequence).

V is TRBV19 and J is TRBJ1-1. Germline CDR1 is LNHDA and CDR2 is SQIVND (reference sequence). This CDR3 has 15 residues. The CDR3 region is CASTPGGGGDTEAFF.

This chain joins TRBV4-1 and TRBJ1-5. The CDR3 covers 19 residues. From germline, CDR1 is MGHRA and CDR2 YSYEKL. CDR3 sequence: CASSQGTGGPIGSNQPQHF.

The rearrangement joins TRBV6-2 or TRBV6-3 to TRBJ2-2; the D call from TCRdb, TRBD2, cannot be confirmed without DNA. Germline CDR1 MNHEY, CDR2 SVGEGT. The CDR3 has 15 amino acids. CDR3 loop: CASSYSAGIGGELFF.

The sample holds one count of this clonotype. This chain links TRBV7-9 with TRBJ2-5; TCRdb names TRBD1, which stays unverified in the absence of DNA. The CDR3 extends over 15 amino acids. CDR1 is SEHNR, CDR2 FQNEAQ, per germline (reference sequence). CDR3: CASSFPRTGSETQYF.

The rearrangement joins TRBV7-3 to TRBJ2-1; the D gene TCRdb calls, TRBD2, cannot be checked with no DNA. Germline values: CDR1 SGHTA, CDR2 FQGTGA. The CDR3 is made up of 19 amino acids. CDR3 residues: CASSLTQEASGRASNEQFF. Drawing the rest from reference TRBV7-3 and TRBJ2-1, the complete variable domain is GAGVSQTPSNKVTEKGKYVELRCDPISGHTALYWYRQSLGQGPEFLIYFQGTGAADDSGLPNDRFFAVRPEGSVSTLKIQRTERGDSAVYLCASSLTQEASGRASNEQFFGPGTRLTVL.

The rearrangement joins TRBV11-1 to TRBJ1-1. The CDR3 contains 17 residues. Germline lookup yields CDR1 SGHAT and CDR2 FQDESV (reference sequence). CDR3 loop: CASSLGPGIGKNTEAFF.

The rearrangement links TRBV5-6 to TRBJ1-4. Germline V gene data show CDR1 as SGHDT and CDR2 as YYEEEE. The CDR3 spans 14 residues. CDR3 loop: CASSPGQGAEKLFF.

This clonotype was counted once. V gene TRBV12-3 or TRBV12-4 combines with J gene TRBJ2-2; TCRdb proposes TRBD2, but this gene call is untestable without DNA. The CDR3 is 15 amino acids. CDR3 sequence: CASSIPGDKTGELFF.

The chain employs TRBV12-3 or TRBV12-4 and TRBJ1-1. The CDR3 runs to 10 residues. The CDR3 spells CASYYDEAFF.

V and J are TRBV6-1 and TRBJ2-5. This CDR3 spans 14 amino acids. The germline V gene encodes CDR1 MNHNS and CDR2 SASEGT. The CDR3 region is CASAPSWDQETQYF.

V usage is TRBV7-8 and J usage is TRBJ2-3; TCRdb's assignment of TRBD2 cannot be checked, as there is no DNA. Germline V lookup: CDR1 SGHVS, CDR2 FQNEAQ. The CDR3 spans 15 residues. The CDR3 loop reads CASSLASGSTDTQYF.

This rearrangement joins TRBV21-1 to TRBJ1-2; there is no DNA to check the TCRdb D call of TRBD1. TRBV21-1 is labeled a pseudogene. This CDR3 spans 15 amino acids. CDR3 amino acids: CASSKGQGDSDGYTF.

This chain uses TRBV20/OR9-2 with TRBJ2-7; TCRdb lists TRBD2, though no DNA is available to test this call. TRBV20/OR9-2 is classed as an ORF, of uncertain function. The length of the CDR3 is 15 residues. The CDR3 reads CSARGYLAGVGEQYF.

The V gene is TRBV27, the J gene TRBJ2-7; there is no DNA to check the TCRdb D call of TRBD1. This CDR3 contains 14 residues. Germline CDR1 MNHEY, CDR2 SMNVEV (reference sequence). This chain's CDR3 is CASRRTANLYEQYF.